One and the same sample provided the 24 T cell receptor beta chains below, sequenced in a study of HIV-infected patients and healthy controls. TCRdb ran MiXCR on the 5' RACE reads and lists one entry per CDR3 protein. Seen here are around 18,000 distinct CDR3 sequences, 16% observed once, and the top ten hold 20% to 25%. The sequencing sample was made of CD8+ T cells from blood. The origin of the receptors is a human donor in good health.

CDR3: CASSEAQGWSTDTQYF. The CDR3 bases are TGTGCCAGCAGTGAAGCACAGGGGTGGAGCACAGATACGCAGTATTTT. The chain is built from TRBV2 and TRBJ2-3; 7 bases are shared with TRBD1. The V gene end was trimmed by 0 bases and the J gene end by 0 bases; junction bases not matched to a gene: 3. The CDR3 has 16 amino acids. Germline values: CDR1 SNHLY, CDR2 FYNNEI.

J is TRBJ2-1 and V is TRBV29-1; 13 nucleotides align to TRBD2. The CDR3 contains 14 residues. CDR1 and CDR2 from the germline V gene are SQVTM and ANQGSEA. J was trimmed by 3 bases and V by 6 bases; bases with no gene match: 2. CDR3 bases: TGCAGCGTAGGGACTAGCGGGGACTACAATGAGCAGTTCTTC. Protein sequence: CSVGTSGDYNEQFF.

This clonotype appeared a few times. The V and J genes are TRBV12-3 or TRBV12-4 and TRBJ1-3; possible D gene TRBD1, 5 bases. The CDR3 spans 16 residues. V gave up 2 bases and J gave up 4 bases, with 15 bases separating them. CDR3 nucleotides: TGTGCCAGCAGTTTATTGTTTCGTGGGGCCGGAAACACCATATATTTT. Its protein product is CASSLLFRGAGNTIYF.

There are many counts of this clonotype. The CDR3 DNA reads as TGCAGCGTTGAAGATCTGACAGATACGCAGTATTTT. Its protein is CSVEDLTDTQYF. This chain connects TRBV29-1 to TRBJ2-3, with no clear D. Looked up from germline, CDR1 is SQVTM and CDR2 is ANQGSEA. Trimming left V 0 bases short and J 3 bases short, with 4 bases between. This CDR3 contains 12 residues.

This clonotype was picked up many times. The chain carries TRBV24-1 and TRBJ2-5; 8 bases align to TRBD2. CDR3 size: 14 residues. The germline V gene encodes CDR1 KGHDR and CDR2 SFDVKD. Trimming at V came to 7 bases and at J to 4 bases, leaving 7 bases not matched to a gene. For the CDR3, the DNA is TGTGCCACCAGCGGAGCGGGAGAGGTAGAGACCCAGTACTTC. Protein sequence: CATSGAGEVETQYF.

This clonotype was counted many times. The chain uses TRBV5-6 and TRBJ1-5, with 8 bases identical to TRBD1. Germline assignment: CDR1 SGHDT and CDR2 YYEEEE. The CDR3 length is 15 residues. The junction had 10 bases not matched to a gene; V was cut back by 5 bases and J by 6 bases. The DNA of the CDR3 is TGTGCCAGCAGTTTCTCACCAGGGGGCGGTCAGCCCCAGCATTTT. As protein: CASSFSPGGGQPQHF.

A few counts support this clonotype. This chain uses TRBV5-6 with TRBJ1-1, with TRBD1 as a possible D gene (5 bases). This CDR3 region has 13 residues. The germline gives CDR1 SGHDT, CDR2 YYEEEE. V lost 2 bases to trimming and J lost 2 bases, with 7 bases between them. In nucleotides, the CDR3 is TGTGCCAGCAGCTTCGGGGGAAACACTGAAGCTTTCTTT. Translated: CASSFGGNTEAFF.

Written as DNA, the CDR3 is TGTGCCAGCAGCTTAGCATTAGGGCCCGGGGAGCTGTTTTTT. As protein: CASSLALGPGELFF. This chain joins TRBV7-2 and TRBJ2-2, with D unresolved. Germline V lookup: CDR1 SGHTA, CDR2 FQGNSA. The CDR3 is made up of 14 amino acids. V was shortened by 0 bases and J by 6 bases, with 8 bases between the two germline ends.

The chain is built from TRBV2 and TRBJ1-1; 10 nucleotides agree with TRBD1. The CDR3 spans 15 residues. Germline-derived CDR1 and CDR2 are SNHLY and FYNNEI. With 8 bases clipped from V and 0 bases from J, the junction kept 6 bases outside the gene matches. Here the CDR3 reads CASEDRGWMNTEAFF. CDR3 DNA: TGTGCCAGCGAGGACAGGGGGTGGATGAACACTGAAGCTTTCTTT.

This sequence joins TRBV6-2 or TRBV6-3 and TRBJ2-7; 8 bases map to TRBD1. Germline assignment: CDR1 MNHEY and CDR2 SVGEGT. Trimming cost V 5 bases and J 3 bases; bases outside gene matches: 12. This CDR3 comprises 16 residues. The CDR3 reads CASSDDPGGVNYEQYF. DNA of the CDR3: TGTGCCAGCAGTGACGACCCAGGGGGCGTTAACTACGAGCAGTACTTC.

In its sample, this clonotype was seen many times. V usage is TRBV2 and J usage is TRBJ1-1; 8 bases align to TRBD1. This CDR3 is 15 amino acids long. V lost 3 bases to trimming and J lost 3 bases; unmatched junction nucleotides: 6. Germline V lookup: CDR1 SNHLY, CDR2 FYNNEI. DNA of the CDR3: TGTGCCAGCAGTGATGGAACAGGGGGTGACACTGAAGCTTTCTTT. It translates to CASSDGTGGDTEAFF.

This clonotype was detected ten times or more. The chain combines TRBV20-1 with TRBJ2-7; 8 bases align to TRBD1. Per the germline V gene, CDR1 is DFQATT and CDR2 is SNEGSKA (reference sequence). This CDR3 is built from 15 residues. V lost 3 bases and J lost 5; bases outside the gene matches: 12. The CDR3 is CSARGGQGDMNEQYF. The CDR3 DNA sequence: TGCAGTGCTAGGGGTGGACAGGGCGACATGAACGAGCAGTACTTC.

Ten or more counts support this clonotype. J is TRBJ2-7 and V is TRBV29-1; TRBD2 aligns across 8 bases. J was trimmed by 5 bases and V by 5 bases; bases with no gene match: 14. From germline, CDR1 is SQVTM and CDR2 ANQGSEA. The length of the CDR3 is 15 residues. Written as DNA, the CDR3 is TGCAGCGTTTCCGCGGTAGGGACTAGTGAAGACGAGCAGTACTTC. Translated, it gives CSVSAVGTSEDEQYF.

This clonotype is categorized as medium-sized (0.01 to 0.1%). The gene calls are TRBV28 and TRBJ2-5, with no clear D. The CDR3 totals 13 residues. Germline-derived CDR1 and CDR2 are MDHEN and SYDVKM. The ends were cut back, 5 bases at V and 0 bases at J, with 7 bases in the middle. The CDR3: CASSPYYQETQYF. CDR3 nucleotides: TGTGCCAGCAGTCCTTACTACCAAGAGACCCAGTACTTC.

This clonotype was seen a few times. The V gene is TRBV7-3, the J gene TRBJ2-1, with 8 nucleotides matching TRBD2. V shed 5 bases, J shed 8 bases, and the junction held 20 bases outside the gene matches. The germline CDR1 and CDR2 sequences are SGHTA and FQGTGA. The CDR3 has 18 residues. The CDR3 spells CASSAAPGGPEVGDEQFF. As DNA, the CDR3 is TGTGCCAGCAGCGCTGCGCCGGGAGGGCCTGAGGTTGGGGATGAGCAGTTCTTC.

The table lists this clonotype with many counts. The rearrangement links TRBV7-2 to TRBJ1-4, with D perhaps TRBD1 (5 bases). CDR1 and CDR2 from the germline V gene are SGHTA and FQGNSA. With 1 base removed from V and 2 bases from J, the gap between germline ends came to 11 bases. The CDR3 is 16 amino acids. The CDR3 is CASSLGVGPTNEKLFF. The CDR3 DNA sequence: TGTGCCAGCAGCTTAGGAGTGGGGCCCACTAATGAAAAACTGTTTTTT.

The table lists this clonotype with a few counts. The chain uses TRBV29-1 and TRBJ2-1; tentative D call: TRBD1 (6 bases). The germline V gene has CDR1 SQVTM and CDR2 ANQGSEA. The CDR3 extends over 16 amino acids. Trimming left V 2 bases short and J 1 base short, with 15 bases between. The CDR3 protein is CSVEPIRGGSYNEQFF. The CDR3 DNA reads TGCAGCGTTGAACCGATCAGGGGTGGATCCTACAATGAGCAGTTCTTC.

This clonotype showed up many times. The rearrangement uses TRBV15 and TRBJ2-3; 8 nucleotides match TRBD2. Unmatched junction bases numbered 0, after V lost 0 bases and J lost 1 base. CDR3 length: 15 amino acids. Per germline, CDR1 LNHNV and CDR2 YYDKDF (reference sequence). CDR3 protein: CATSRERGGTDTQYF. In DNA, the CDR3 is TGTGCCACCAGCAGAGAGCGGGGGGGCACAGATACGCAGTATTTT.

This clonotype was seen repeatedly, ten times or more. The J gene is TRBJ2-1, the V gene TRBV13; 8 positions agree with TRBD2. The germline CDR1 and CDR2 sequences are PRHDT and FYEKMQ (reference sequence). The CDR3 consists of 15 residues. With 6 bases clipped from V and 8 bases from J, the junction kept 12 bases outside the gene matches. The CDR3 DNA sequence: TGTGCCAGCAGACTTCCTAGCGGGCCTAGGGATGAGCAGTTCTTC. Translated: CASRLPSGPRDEQFF.

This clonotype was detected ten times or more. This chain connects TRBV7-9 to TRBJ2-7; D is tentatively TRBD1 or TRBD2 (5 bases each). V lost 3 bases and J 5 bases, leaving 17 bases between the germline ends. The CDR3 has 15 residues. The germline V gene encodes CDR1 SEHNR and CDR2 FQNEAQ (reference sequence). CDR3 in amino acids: CASSLGVTAGHEQYF. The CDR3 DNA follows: TGTGCCAGCAGCTTGGGGGTAACCGCCGGGCACGAGCAGTACTTC.

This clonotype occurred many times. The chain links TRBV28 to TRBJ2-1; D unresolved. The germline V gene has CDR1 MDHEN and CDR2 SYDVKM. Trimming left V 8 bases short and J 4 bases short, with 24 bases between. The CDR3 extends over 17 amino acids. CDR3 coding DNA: TGTGCCAGCTTAGGGAACATGAGGCCCCATCAATACAATGAGCAGTTCTTC. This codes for CASLGNMRPHQYNEQFF.

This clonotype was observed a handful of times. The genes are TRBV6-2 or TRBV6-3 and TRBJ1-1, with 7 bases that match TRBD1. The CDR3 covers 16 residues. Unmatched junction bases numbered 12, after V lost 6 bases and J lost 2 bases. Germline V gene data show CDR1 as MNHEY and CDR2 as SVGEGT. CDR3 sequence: CASSLTRTGTNTEAFF. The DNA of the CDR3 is TGTGCCAGCAGCCTTACCCGGACAGGAACAAACACTGAAGCTTTCTTT.

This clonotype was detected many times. CDR3: CATSGIWGNQPQHF. In nucleotides, the CDR3 is TGTGCCACCAGCGGGATTTGGGGCAATCAGCCCCAGCATTTT. The rearrangement links TRBV15 to TRBJ1-5; D not resolved. In germline, CDR1 is LNHNV, CDR2 YYDKDF (reference sequence). The CDR3 totals 14 residues. V was pared by 5 bases and J by 2 bases, with 10 bases between.

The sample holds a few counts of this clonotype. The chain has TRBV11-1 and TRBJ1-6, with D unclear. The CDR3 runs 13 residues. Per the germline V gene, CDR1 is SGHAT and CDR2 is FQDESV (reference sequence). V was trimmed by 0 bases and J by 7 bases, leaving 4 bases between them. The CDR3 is CASSLAPNSPLHF. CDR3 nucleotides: TGTGCCAGCAGCTTAGCTCCCAATTCACCCCTCCACTTT.